This T cell receptor (beta chain) was recorded in a study of blood T cell repertoires in COVID-19. On the study more broadly: Samples representing acute and convalescent COVID-19 were sourced from the United States, Italy and Spain.

Per germline, CDR1 KGHSH and CDR2 LQKENI. The CDR3 runs 12 residues. V lost 3 bases to trimming and J lost 8 bases, with 10 bases between them. Authors' methods: Estimated nucleated cell counts came from reference gene primer amplification. Only in-frame clones appear in the TCRdb table, and some are missing; sequencing was by immunoSEQ multiplex PCR. D and trimming were read from the DNA, whereas the V and J calls and clone size are those reported in that table. This table has over 200,000 clones, approximately 90% appearing once. This chain uses TRBV18 with TRBJ1-2; no definite D call. Sequenced sample: peripheral blood. This receptor was identified in a man in his fifties or sixties with COVID-19, enrolled during active disease. For the CDR3, the DNA is TGTGCCAGCTCACCTGAGGTTTTGGGCTACACCTTC. The encoded protein is CASSPEVLGYTF.